This T cell receptor beta chain was sequenced for a study of T-cell memory formation after mild COVID-19. Study observations and caveats: Those CD4+ clones that contracted were mainly in CM and EM (CD8+ ones in EMRA). Memory cells collected pre-infection included some clones that later responded, suggesting cross-reactive memory joined.

Employing constant-segment primers, 5'RACE generated TCR alpha and TCR beta cDNA libraries bearing sample barcodes and UMIs. TCRdb itself ran the 5' RACE reads through MiXCR, one entry per CDR3 protein. Of 350,000 to 500,000 distinct CDR3 sequences in the sample, roughly 20% were seen once. Looked up from germline, CDR1 is SGHRS and CDR2 is YFSETQ. Between the trimmed V and J ends, which lost 3 bases and 0 bases, there was a span of 13 bases. This CDR3 comprises 15 residues. This clonotype has at least ten counts. As yet, its antigen is unknown. The specimen was PBMCs or a T cell subset sorted from them (not recorded which). The chain uses TRBV5-1 and TRBJ2-7, with D possibly being TRBD2 (5 bases). This clonotype originated in an adult woman who had mild COVID-19 (a few samples of this study predate the infection). Cell type and time point are not known. CDR3 nucleotides: TGCGCCAGCAGCTCGGACTTGCTTAGCTCCTACGAGCAGTACTTC. It yields the protein CASSSDLLSSYEQYF. The variable domain in full, completed from reference TRBV5-1 and TRBJ2-7, reads KAGVTQTPRYLIKTRGQQVTLSCSPISGHRSVSWYQQTPGQGLQFLFEYFSETQRNKGNFPGRFSGRQFSNSRSEMNVSTLELGDSALYLCASSSDLLSSYEQYFGPGTRLTVT.